Given below is one TCR beta chain in context. The antigen remains unidentified. The data originate from a study of OX40 agonist ivuxolimab in advanced cancers. The study, taken as a whole, reports: The specificity for antigen of the expanded peripheral T cells was not determined.

Clones were read by immunoSEQ multiplex PCR, and TCRdb kept only the in-frame ones, dropping some. The profile shows 60,000 to 65,000 clones, 84% of them singletons. The sequence came from an adult with an advanced solid tumor such as melanoma, head and neck, liver or kidney cancer. Sequencing used CD4+ or CD8+ T cells sorted from blood, obtained in a trial of the OX40 agonist ivuxolimab.

CDR3: CASSQENWREPRRNEQFF. As DNA, the CDR3 is TGCGCCAGCAGCCAAGAAAATTGGCGGGAGCCGAGAAGGAATGAGCAGTTCTTC. The genes are TRBV4-1 and TRBJ2-1, with 7 bases matching TRBD2. J was trimmed by 7 bases and V by 0 bases; bases with no gene match: 15. There are 18 residues in the CDR3. Per germline, CDR1 MGHRA and CDR2 YSYEKL.